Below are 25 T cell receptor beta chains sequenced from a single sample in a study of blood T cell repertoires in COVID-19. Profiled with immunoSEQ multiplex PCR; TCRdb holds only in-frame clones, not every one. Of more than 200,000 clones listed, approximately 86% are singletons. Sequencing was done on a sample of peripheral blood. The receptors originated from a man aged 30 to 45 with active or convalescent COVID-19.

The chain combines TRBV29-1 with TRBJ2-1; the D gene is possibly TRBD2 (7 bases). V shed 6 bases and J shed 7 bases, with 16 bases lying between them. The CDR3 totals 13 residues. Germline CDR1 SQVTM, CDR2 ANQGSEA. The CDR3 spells CSVGGGAGNEQFF. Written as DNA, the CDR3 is TGCAGCGTAGGTGGGGGGGCCGGGAATGAGCAGTTCTTC.

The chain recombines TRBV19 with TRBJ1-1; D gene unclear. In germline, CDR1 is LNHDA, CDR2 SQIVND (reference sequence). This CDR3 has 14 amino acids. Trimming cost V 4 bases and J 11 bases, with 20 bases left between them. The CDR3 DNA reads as TGTGCCAGTAGTACCCGCCGGGTGAGCCCGGAGGCTTTCTTT. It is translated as CASSTRRVSPEAFF. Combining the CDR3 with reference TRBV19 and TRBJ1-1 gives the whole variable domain DGGITQSPKYLFRKEGQNVTLSCEQNLNHDAMYWYRQDPGQGLRLIYYSQIVNDFQKGDIAEGYSVSREKKESFPLTVTSAQKNPTAFYLCASSTRRVSPEAFFGQGTRLTVV.

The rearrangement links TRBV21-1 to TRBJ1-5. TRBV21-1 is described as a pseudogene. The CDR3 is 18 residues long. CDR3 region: CASSKALYSAASNQPQHF. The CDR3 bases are TGTGCCAGCAGCAAAGCATTGTATTCGGCGGCTAGCAATCAGCCCCAGCATTTT.

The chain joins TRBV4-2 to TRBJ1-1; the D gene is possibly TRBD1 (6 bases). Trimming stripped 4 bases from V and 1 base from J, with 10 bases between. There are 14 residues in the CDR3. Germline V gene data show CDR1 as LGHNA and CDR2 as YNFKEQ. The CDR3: CASSPRTENTEAFF. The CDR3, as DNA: TGTGCCAGCAGCCCTAGGACAGAGAACACTGAAGCTTTCTTT.

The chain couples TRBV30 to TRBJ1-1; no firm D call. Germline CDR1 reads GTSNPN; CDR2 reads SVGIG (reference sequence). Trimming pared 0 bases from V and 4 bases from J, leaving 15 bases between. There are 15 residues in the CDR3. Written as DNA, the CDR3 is TGTGCCTGGAGTGTCAACTTTGCTCGGGGCACTGAAGCTTTCTTT. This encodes CAWSVNFARGTEAFF.

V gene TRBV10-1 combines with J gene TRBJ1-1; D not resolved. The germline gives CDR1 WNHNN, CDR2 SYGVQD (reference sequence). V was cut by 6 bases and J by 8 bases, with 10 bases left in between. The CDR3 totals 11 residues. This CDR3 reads CASSRGSEAFF. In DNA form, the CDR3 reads TGCGCCAGCAGCCGAGGTTCGGAAGCTTTCTTT.

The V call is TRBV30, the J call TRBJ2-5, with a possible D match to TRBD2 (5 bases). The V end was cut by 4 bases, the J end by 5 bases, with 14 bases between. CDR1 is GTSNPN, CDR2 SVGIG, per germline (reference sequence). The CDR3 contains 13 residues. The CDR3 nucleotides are TGTGCCTGGAATGCCTGGTCGGGGGAGACCCAGTACTTC. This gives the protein CAWNAWSGETQYF.

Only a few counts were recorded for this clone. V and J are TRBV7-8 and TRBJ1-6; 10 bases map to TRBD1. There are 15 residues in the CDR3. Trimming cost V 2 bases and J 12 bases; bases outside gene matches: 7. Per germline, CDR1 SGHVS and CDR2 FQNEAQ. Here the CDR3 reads CASSLSGTGEKPLHF. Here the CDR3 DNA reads TGTGCCAGCAGCTTATCCGGGACAGGGGAGAAACCCCTCCACTTT.

CDR3 sequence reads: CACGTGNTGELFF. CDR3 DNA sequence: TGTGCCTGTGGGACAGGAAACACCGGGGAGCTGTTTTTT. This rearrangement joins TRBV30 to TRBJ2-2; 8 bases match TRBD1. The CDR3 has 13 residues. The V segment lost 6 bases and the J segment 2 bases; nucleotides outside the gene matches: 2. Germline CDR1 and CDR2: GTSNPN and SVGIG (reference sequence).

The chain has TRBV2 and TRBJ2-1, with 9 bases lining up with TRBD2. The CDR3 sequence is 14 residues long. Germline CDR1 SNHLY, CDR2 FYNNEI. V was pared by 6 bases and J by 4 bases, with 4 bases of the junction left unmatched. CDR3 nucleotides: TGTGCCAGCAGGGTAGCGGGAGAGTACAATGAGCAGTTCTTC. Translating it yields CASRVAGEYNEQFF. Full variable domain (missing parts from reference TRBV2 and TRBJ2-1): EPEVTQTPSHQVTQMGQEVILRCVPISNHLYFYWYRQILGQKVEFLVSFYNNEISEKSEIFDDQFSVERPDGSNFTLKIRSTKLEDSAMYFCASRVAGEYNEQFFGPGTRLTVL.

The CDR3 is CASSQDLGTVLSPLHF. CDR3 DNA: TGCGCCAGCAGCCAAGATCTCGGGACAGTTCTTTCACCCCTCCACTTT. The V and J genes are TRBV4-1 and TRBJ1-6; TRBD1 matches 7 bases. Germline CDR1 reads MGHRA; CDR2 reads YSYEKL. V trimming: 0 bases; J trimming: 9 bases; junction bases outside the gene matches: 8. This CDR3 contains 16 residues.

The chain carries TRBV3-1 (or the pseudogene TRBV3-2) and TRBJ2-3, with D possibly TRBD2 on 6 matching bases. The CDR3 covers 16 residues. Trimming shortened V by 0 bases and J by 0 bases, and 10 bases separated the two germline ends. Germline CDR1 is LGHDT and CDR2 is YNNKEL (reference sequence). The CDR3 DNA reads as TGTGCCAGCAGCCAAGATTTTGCGGGAAGCACAGATACGCAGTATTTT. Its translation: CASSQDFAGSTDTQYF.

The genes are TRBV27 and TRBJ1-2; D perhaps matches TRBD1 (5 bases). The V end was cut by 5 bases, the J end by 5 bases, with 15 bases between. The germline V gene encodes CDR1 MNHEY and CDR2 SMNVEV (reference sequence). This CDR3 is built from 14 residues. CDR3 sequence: CASSLLGGWYGYTF. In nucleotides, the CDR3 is TGTGCCAGCAGTCTGTTGGGGGGATGGTATGGCTACACCTTC.

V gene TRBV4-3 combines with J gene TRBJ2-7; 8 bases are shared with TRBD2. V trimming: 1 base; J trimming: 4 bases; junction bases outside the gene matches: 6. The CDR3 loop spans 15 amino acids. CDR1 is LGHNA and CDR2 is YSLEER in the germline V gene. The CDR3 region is CASSQAGGGVYEQYF. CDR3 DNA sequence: TGCGCCAGCAGCCAAGCCGGGGGGGGAGTTTACGAGCAGTACTTC.

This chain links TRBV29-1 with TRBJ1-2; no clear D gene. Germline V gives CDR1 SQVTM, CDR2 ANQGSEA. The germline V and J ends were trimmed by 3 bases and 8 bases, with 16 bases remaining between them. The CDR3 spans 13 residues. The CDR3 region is CSVDSGGRLGYTF. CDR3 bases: TGCAGCGTTGATAGTGGAGGGAGGTTGGGCTACACCTTC.

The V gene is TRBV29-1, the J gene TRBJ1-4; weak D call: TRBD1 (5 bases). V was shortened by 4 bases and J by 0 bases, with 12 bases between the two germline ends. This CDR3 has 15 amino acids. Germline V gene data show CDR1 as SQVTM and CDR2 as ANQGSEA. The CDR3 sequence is CSVGTLQPTNEKLFF. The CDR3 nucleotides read TGCAGCGTTGGGACACTTCAGCCAACTAATGAAAAACTGTTTTTT.

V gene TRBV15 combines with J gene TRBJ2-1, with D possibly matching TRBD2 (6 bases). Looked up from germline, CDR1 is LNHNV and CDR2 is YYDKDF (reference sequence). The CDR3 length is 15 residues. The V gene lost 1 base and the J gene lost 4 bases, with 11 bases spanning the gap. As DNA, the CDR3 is TGTGCCACCAGCAGAGGGCGGGGCATATACAATGAGCAGTTCTTC. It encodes CATSRGRGIYNEQFF.

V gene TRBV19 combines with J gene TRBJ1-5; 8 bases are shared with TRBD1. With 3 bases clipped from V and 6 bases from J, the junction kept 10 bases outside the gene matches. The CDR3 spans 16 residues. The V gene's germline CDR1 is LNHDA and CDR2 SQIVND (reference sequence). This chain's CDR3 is CASSMAGGGSIQPQHF. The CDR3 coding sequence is TGTGCCAGTAGTATGGCAGGGGGCGGATCTATTCAGCCCCAGCATTTT. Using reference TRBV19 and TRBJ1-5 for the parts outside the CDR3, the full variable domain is DGGITQSPKYLFRKEGQNVTLSCEQNLNHDAMYWYRQDPGQGLRLIYYSQIVNDFQKGDIAEGYSVSREKKESFPLTVTSAQKNPTAFYLCASSMAGGGSIQPQHFGDGTRLSIL.

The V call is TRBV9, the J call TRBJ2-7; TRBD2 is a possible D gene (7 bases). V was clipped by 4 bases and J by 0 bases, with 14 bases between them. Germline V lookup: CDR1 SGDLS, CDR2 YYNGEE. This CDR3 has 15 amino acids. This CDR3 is CASSQGGGVSYEQYF. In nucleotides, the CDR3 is TGTGCCAGCAGCCAAGGGGGGGGCGTCTCCTACGAGCAGTACTTC.

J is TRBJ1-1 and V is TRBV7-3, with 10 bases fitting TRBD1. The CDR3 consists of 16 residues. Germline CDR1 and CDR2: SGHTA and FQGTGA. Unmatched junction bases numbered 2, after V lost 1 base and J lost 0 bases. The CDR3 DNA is TGTGCCAGCAGCTTAATGGGACAGGGGCTGAACACTGAAGCTTTCTTT. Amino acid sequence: CASSLMGQGLNTEAFF. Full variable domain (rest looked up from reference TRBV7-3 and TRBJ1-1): GAGVSQTPSNKVTEKGKYVELRCDPISGHTALYWYRQSLGQGPEFLIYFQGTGAADDSGLPNDRFFAVRPEGSVSTLKIQRTERGDSAVYLCASSLMGQGLNTEAFFGQGTRLTVV.

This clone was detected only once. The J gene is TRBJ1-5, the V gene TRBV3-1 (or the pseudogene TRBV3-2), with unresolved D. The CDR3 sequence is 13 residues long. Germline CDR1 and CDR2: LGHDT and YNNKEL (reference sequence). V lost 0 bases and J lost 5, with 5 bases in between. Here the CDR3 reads CASSQERDQPQHF. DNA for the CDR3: TGTGCCAGCAGCCAAGAGCGGGATCAGCCCCAGCATTTT.

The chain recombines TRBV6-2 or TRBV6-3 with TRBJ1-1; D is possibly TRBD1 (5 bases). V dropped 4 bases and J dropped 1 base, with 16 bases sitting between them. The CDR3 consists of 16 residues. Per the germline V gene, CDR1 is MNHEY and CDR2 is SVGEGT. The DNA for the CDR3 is TGTGCCAGCAGTTCAGGGTTCAGGTTTGGGAACACTGAAGCTTTCTTT. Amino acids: CASSSGFRFGNTEAFF.

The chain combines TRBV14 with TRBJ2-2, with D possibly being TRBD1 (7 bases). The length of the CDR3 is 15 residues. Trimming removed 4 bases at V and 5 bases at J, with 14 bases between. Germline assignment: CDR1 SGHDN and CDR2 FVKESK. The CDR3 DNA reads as TGTGCCAGCAGCCCCAGGGGGGAACGAACCGGGGAGCTGTTTTTT. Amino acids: CASSPRGERTGELFF.

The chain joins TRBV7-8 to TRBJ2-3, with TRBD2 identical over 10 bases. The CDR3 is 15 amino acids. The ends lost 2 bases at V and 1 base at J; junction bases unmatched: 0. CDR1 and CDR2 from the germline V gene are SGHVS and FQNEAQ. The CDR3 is CASSLLAGGTDTQYF. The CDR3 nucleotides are TGTGCCAGCAGCTTACTAGCGGGGGGCACAGATACGCAGTATTTT.

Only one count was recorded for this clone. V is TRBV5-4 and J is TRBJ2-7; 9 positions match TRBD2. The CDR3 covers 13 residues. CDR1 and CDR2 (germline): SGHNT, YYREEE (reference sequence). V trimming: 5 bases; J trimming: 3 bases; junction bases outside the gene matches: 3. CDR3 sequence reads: CASSGSGGYEQYF. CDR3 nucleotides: TGTGCCAGCAGTGGTAGCGGGGGCTACGAGCAGTACTTC. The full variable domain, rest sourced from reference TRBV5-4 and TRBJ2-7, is ETGVTQSPTHLIKTRGQQVTLRCSSQSGHNTVSWYQQALGQGPQFIFQYYREEENGRGNFPPRFSGLQFPNYSSELNVNALELDDSALYLCASSGSGGYEQYFGPGTRLTVT.